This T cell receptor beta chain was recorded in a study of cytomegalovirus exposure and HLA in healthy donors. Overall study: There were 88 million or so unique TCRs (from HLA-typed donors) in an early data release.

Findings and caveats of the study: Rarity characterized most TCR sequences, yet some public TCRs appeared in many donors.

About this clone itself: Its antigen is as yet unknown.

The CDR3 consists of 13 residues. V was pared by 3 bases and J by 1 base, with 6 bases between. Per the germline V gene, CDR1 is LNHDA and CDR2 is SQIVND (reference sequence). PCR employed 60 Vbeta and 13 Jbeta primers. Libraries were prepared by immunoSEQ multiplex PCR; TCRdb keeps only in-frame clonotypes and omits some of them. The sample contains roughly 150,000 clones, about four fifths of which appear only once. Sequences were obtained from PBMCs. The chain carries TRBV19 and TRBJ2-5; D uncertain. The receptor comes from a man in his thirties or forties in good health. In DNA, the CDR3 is TGTGCCAGTAGTATGGCCATCCAAGAGACCCAGTACTTC. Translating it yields CASSMAIQETQYF.